One sample yielded the 8 T cell receptor beta chains listed below, sequenced in a study of T cell repertoires in cytomegalovirus infection. TCRdb reprocessed the reads via MiXCR and lists one record per CDR3 protein. The sample has more than 400,000 distinct CDR3 sequences, approximately 26% seen once. The sequenced sample consisted of PBMCs. The receptor set was obtained from a human donor in good health (CMV status not recorded). Some clones in this sample may be carry-over from other donors' samples.

This clonotype was found many times. The chain carries TRBV7-8 and TRBJ1-5, with TRBD1 as a possible D gene (6 bases). CDR3 length: 14 residues. The germline CDR1 and CDR2 sequences are SGHVS and FQNEAQ. Trimming removed 1 base at V and 4 bases at J, with 8 bases between. CDR3 region: CASSLGQANQPQHF. The CDR3, as DNA: TGTGCCAGCAGCTTAGGACAGGCAAATCAGCCCCAGCATTTT.

The chain recombines TRBV24-1 with TRBJ1-2; no clear D. This CDR3 has 14 amino acids. V was shortened by 4 bases and J by 3 bases, with 11 bases between the two germline ends. Germline loops: CDR1 KGHDR, CDR2 SFDVKD. This CDR3 is CATSDPGSDYGYTF. Written as DNA, the CDR3 is TGTGCCACCAGTGACCCAGGTTCTGACTATGGCTACACCTTC.

This clonotype has only a few counts. The V gene is TRBV20-1, the J gene TRBJ2-1; TRBD1 matches at 7 bases. This CDR3 is built from 14 residues. V was clipped by 5 bases and J by 6 bases; unmatched bases: 10. Germline-derived CDR1 and CDR2 are DFQATT and SNEGSKA (reference sequence). The CDR3 DNA sequence: TGCAGTGCTTGGCCCCCGGACAGGCTCAATGAGCAGTTCTTC. Translated, it gives CSAWPPDRLNEQFF.

This clonotype was seen ten or more times. The chain is built from TRBV12-3 or TRBV12-4 and TRBJ2-1; 9 bases agree with TRBD2. The V gene end was trimmed by 2 bases and the J gene end by 3 bases; junction bases not matched to a gene: 5. The CDR3 contains 16 residues. CDR3 bases: TGTGCCAGCAGTTTAAGGTTAGCGGGAGTCTACAATGAGCAGTTCTTC. Amino acids: CASSLRLAGVYNEQFF.

The chain joins TRBV15 to TRBJ2-1, with 8 positions matching TRBD2. Per the germline V gene, CDR1 is LNHNV and CDR2 is YYDKDF (reference sequence). The ends lost 4 bases at V and 1 base at J; junction bases unmatched: 3. This CDR3 is 15 amino acids long. The CDR3 reads CATSKGTSSYNEQFF. CDR3 nucleotide sequence: TGTGCCACCAGCAAAGGGACTAGTTCCTACAATGAGCAGTTCTTC.

This clonotype was observed at least ten times. The J gene is TRBJ2-2, the V gene TRBV7-6; possible D gene TRBD1, 6 bases. Per germline, CDR1 SGHVS and CDR2 FNYEAQ. Trimming took 5 bases from V and 1 from J, leaving 14 bases between them. The length of the CDR3 is 16 residues. CDR3 region: CASSPYGGQNTGELFF. The CDR3 coding sequence is TGTGCCAGCAGCCCCTATGGGGGACAGAACACCGGGGAGCTGTTTTTT. The variable domain in full, completed from reference TRBV7-6 and TRBJ2-2, reads GAGVSQSPRYKVTKRGQDVALRCDPISGHVSLYWYRQALGQGPEFLTYFNYEAQQDKSGLPNDRFSAERPEGSISTLTIQRTEQRDSAMYRCASSPYGGQNTGELFFGEGSRLTVL.

This sequence joins TRBV29-1 and TRBJ1-1; no reliable D call. Germline loops: CDR1 SQVTM, CDR2 ANQGSEA. The V and J ends lost 3 bases and 0 bases respectively, with 8 bases between them. The CDR3 runs to 13 residues. The CDR3, as DNA: TGCAGCGTTGACTCACGGTTGAACACTGAAGCTTTCTTT. Protein sequence: CSVDSRLNTEAFF.

The V call is TRBV6-2 or TRBV6-3, the J call TRBJ2-7; 10 bases line up with TRBD2. V lost 5 bases, J lost 3 bases, and 4 bases stayed unmatched. The CDR3 loop spans 14 amino acids. Germline CDR1 reads MNHEY; CDR2 reads SVGEGT. This CDR3 is CASSTPSGGYEQYV. The CDR3 bases are TGTGCCAGCAGTACCCCTAGCGGGGGCTACGAGCAGTACGTC.